This T cell receptor (beta chain) is drawn from a study of shared clonotypes between healthy human individuals. Study information: Researchers assigned three CD4 naive, three CD4 memory, two CD8 naive and one CD8 memory plate to each donor. General study findings and limits: A few donors had 5% to 6% of their naive CD4 clonotypes in common.

The naive CD8 fraction comprised CD45RO-negative cells positively selected for CCR7 and excluded terminally differentiated effector memory CD45RA+ cells. V was cut by 3 bases and J by 3 bases, with 12 bases left in between. CDR3 size: 14 residues. Germline CDR1 LNHNV, CDR2 YYDKDF (reference sequence). An assay was performed, and its level was deep. Assay: immunoSEQ multiplex PCR; the TCRdb copy retains only in-frame clones and omits some. The data hold about 580,000 clones, with 95% to 98% observed a single time. Comment on this clone: The target antigen is unknown.

Sequenced sample: naive CD8+ T cells sorted from blood. This receptor was taken from a man aged 30 to 39 in good health. The chain employs TRBV15 and TRBJ2-7; no clear D. The CDR3 DNA sequence: TGTGCCACCAGCAGTTTTGAAGTGGGCTACGAGCAGTACTTC. It encodes CATSSFEVGYEQYF. Filled out from reference TRBV15 and TRBJ2-7, the complete variable domain reads DAMVIQNPRYQVTQFGKPVTLSCSQTLNHNVMYWYQQKSSQAPKLLFHYYDKDFNNEADTPDNFQSRRPNTSFCFLDIRSPGLGDTAMYLCATSSFEVGYEQYFGPGTRLTVT.